This TCR beta chain was documented in a study of cytomegalovirus exposure and HLA in healthy donors. Study findings and constraints: The study labeled approximately 150 TCR beta chains cytomegalovirus-associated. In a later analysis, V- and J-gene trimming of beta chains associated with a DCLRE1C missense variant, replicated independently. Highly shared sequence variants in one cluster were likely a sequencing artifact.

This CDR3 has 15 residues. Trimming removed 6 bases from V and 3 bases from J; junction bases left unmatched: 7. Germline loops: CDR1 MNHEY, CDR2 SMNVEV (reference sequence). PCR employed 60 Vbeta and 13 Jbeta primers. Profiled with immunoSEQ multiplex PCR; TCRdb holds only in-frame clones, not every one. The sample holds 55,000 to 70,000 clones, just under 75% seen once. Points on this clone: Antigen specificity is unknown.

Healthy people donating bone marrow made up the donors. Sequenced material: PBMCs. The rearrangement links TRBV27 to TRBJ2-7; the match to TRBD1 covers 11 bases. This TCR came from a woman aged 30 to 39 in good health and CMV-seronegative. The CDR3 is CASSIMGTGGYEQYF. The CDR3 nucleotides are TGTGCCAGCAGCATAATGGGGACAGGGGGCTACGAGCAGTACTTC.